These 8 T cell receptor beta chains were sequenced from one sample in a study of CD8+ T cells in alopecia areata. Sequencing templates came from extracted RNA that was reverse transcribed into cDNA. Here immunoSEQ multiplex PCR was the method, and the copy in TCRdb shows in-frame clones only, minus some. The table has 150,000 to 200,000 clones, around 49% seen once. The treatment denotes: oral pan-JAK inhibitor, 5-10 mg twice daily. Sequenced here: CD8+ T cells sorted from blood, sampled around week 53, from a patient treated with tofacitinib. The source is a human donor with alopecia areata.

This chain links TRBV6-5 with TRBJ1-2, with D possibly being TRBD1 (5 bases). V was pared by 6 bases and J by 4 bases, with 12 bases between. Germline lookup yields CDR1 MNHEY and CDR2 SVGAGI. The CDR3 runs to 13 residues. CDR3 nucleotides: TGTGCCAGCAGATATCAGGGAATCTATGGCTACACCTTC. Its translation: CASRYQGIYGYTF.

The count of this clone is one. The chain couples TRBV19 to TRBJ1-2; 11 nucleotides agree with TRBD1. Unmatched junction bases numbered 5, after V lost 8 bases and J lost 6 bases. The CDR3 length is 13 residues. Germline V CDR1 and CDR2: LNHDA, SQIVND (reference sequence). The CDR3 nucleotides read TGTGCCAGTGAAGGACAGGGGGCCAATGGCTACACCTTC. Protein product: CASEGQGANGYTF.

This clone has at least ten counts. The chain has TRBV27 and TRBJ1-1; D is possibly TRBD1 (6 bases). Trimming removed 2 bases from V and 8 bases from J, with 15 bases in between. This CDR3 region has 14 residues. The V gene's germline CDR1 is MNHEY and CDR2 SMNVEV (reference sequence). The CDR3 region is CASSLVLGRGEAFF. DNA for the CDR3: TGTGCCAGCAGTTTAGTTTTGGGGAGGGGGGAAGCTTTCTTT.

V usage is TRBV18 and J usage is TRBJ2-7; perhaps TRBD1 as D (6 bases). CDR1 is KGHSH and CDR2 is LQKENI in the germline V gene. Deletions cut 3 bases from V and 3 bases from J, with 12 bases between. The CDR3 length is 14 residues. The chain's CDR3 is CASSPNLQGYEQYF. The CDR3 DNA reads TGTGCCAGCTCACCGAATTTACAGGGCTACGAGCAGTACTTC.

The chain couples TRBV4-1 to TRBJ2-7, with TRBD2 matching 7 bases. The CDR3 is made up of 15 amino acids. Germline CDR1 is MGHRA and CDR2 is YSYEKL. After removal of 0 bases from V and 3 bases from J, the junction contained 5 bases not matched to a gene. CDR3 DNA sequence: TGCGCCAGCAGCCAAGATTGGGGAGGGTACTACGAGCAGTACTTC. This translates into CASSQDWGGYYEQYF.

The chain carries TRBV4-2 and TRBJ1-6; 12 bases fit TRBD1. Germline values: CDR1 LGHNA, CDR2 YNFKEQ. CDR3 length: 15 amino acids. V shed 4 bases, J shed 9 bases, and the junction held 4 bases outside the gene matches. CDR3: CASSPPGQGASPLHF. The CDR3 DNA reads TGTGCCAGCAGCCCCCCGGGACAGGGGGCTTCACCCCTCCACTTT.

This chain links TRBV6-5 with TRBJ2-7; D might be TRBD1 (6 bases). CDR3 length: 13 residues. Trimming left V 7 bases short and J 5 bases short, with 15 bases between. Germline V gene sequence: CDR1 MNHEY, CDR2 SVGAGI. The CDR3 spells CASISPQGHEQYF. The DNA of the CDR3 is TGTGCCAGCATCTCACCACAGGGTCACGAGCAGTACTTC.

This chain connects TRBV5-1 to TRBJ2-3, with unresolved D. The CDR3 has 15 amino acids. Germline lookup yields CDR1 SGHRS and CDR2 YFSETQ. V gave up 1 base and J gave up 1 base, with 10 bases separating them. The CDR3 DNA follows: TGCGCCAGCAGCTTGTATGGCAGCCGCACAGATACGCAGTATTTT. Amino acids: CASSLYGSRTDTQYF.